Listed here are 20 T cell receptor beta chains from one sample, sequenced in a study of T cells in Graves' hyperthyroidism and ophthalmopathy. Amplified regions were TCR beta CDR3 sequences from RNA transcripts. A first-round RT-PCR of the TCR CDR3 used the HTBI primer set. TCRdb ran MiXCR on the multiplex PCR reads and lists one entry per CDR3 protein. The sample lists 300,000 to 400,000 distinct CDR3 sequences, 20% to 25% seen once, with less than 65% in the top ten. The material sequenced was blood. The receptors stem from a woman aged 45-65 years with Graves' hyperthyroidism.

The chain has TRBV19 and TRBJ2-5; TRBD2 aligns across 9 bases. Germline values: CDR1 LNHDA, CDR2 SQIVND (reference sequence). Germline trimming cut 4 bases from V and 4 bases from J; bases unmatched to any gene: 16. This CDR3 contains 18 residues. The CDR3 DNA sequence: TGTGCCAGTAGTAGTTACGGGATGTTAGCGGGAGAAAGAGAGACCCAGTACTTC. Protein: CASSSYGMLAGERETQYF.

At least ten counts were recorded for this clonotype. The CDR3 sequence: CASSSGAATEAFF. In nucleotides, the CDR3 is TGTGCCAGCAGCTCGGGGGCGGCCACTGAAGCTTTCTTT. The chain has TRBV7-8 and TRBJ1-1, with a weak D call TRBD1 (6 bases). CDR1 is SGHVS and CDR2 is FQNEAQ in the germline V gene. Trimming removed 4 bases at V and 4 bases at J, with 10 bases between. This CDR3 is built from 13 residues.

This clonotype was recorded many times. The rearrangement joins TRBV18 to TRBJ2-1; TRBD2 matches at 11 bases. The length of the CDR3 is 16 residues. Germline CDR1 is KGHSH and CDR2 is LQKENI. The trim removed 0 bases at V and 7 bases at J, leaving 5 bases unmatched. CDR3 residues: CASSPPTSGSNNEQFF. The CDR3 nucleotides read TGTGCCAGCTCACCACCCACTAGCGGGAGTAATAATGAGCAGTTCTTC.

In its sample, this clonotype was seen a few times. This chain links TRBV20-1 with TRBJ2-7; 9 nucleotides line up with TRBD2. Germline V gene data show CDR1 as DFQATT and CDR2 as SNEGSKA (reference sequence). This CDR3 has 15 residues. Germline trimming cut 4 bases from V and 2 bases from J; bases unmatched to any gene: 9. DNA of the CDR3: TGCAGTGCTATACTCCAGACTAGCGGAACCTACGAGCAGTACTTC. This translates into CSAILQTSGTYEQYF.

The chain has TRBV7-8 and TRBJ2-7; D is ambiguous. This CDR3 comprises 14 residues. Trimming shortened V by 1 base and J by 2 bases, and 9 bases separated the two germline ends. Germline assignment: CDR1 SGHVS and CDR2 FQNEAQ. The CDR3 here is CASSLVGRPYEQYF. CDR3 bases: TGTGCCAGCAGCTTAGTTGGCAGACCCTACGAGCAGTACTTC. The full variable domain, rest sourced from reference TRBV7-8 and TRBJ2-7, is GAGVSQSPRYKVAKRGQDVALRCDPISGHVSLFWYQQALGQGPEFLTYFQNEAQLDKSGLPSDRFFAERPEGSVSTLKIQRTQQEDSAVYLCASSLVGRPYEQYFGPGTRLTVT.

This clonotype was counted only a few times. The gene calls are TRBV4-2 and TRBJ1-1; D is undetermined. The CDR3 totals 13 residues. V lost 8 bases, J lost 6 bases, and 16 bases lay in between. CDR1 and CDR2 from the germline V gene are LGHNA and YNFKEQ. CDR3 loop: CASRNRVGAEAFF. The CDR3, as DNA: TGTGCCAGCCGCAATAGGGTGGGCGCTGAAGCTTTCTTT.

This clonotype has only a few counts. The CDR3 region has the DNA TGTGCCAGCAGTGAGAAGCGGGGGAGGGGCAATGAGCAGTTCTTC. Encoded protein: CASSEKRGRGNEQFF. The gene calls are TRBV6-1 and TRBJ2-1; 8 bases align to TRBD2. Germline CDR1 and CDR2: MNHNS and SASEGT. CDR3 size: 15 residues. The V gene end was trimmed by 3 bases and the J gene end by 6 bases; junction bases not matched to a gene: 7.

This clonotype was picked up many times. The gene calls are TRBV12-3 or TRBV12-4 and TRBJ2-5, with 11 bases that match TRBD2. V shed 2 bases and J 9 bases; nucleotides not matched to a gene: 11. This CDR3 spans 16 amino acids. CDR3 nucleotide sequence: TGTGCCAGCAGTTTAACAGGGACTAGCGGTTCAAGGGCCCAGTACTTC. Its protein is CASSLTGTSGSRAQYF.

In its sample, this clonotype was seen many times. In DNA form, the CDR3 reads TGCGCCAGCAGCTATAACCAGGGGACAGATACGCAGTATTTT. Translating gives CASSYNQGTDTQYF. The V call is TRBV5-1, the J call TRBJ2-3; D possibly corresponds to TRBD1 (6 bases). There are 14 residues in the CDR3. Trimming took off 3 bases at V and 3 bases at J, with 11 bases between the two ends. The V gene's germline CDR1 is SGHRS and CDR2 YFSETQ.

V is TRBV18 and J is TRBJ2-1, with D tentatively TRBD1 (6 bases). The length of the CDR3 is 15 residues. V lost 2 bases and J lost 6, with 14 bases in between. Germline lookup yields CDR1 KGHSH and CDR2 LQKENI. CDR3 sequence reads: CASSPTTGTFNEQFF. In DNA form, the CDR3 reads TGTGCCAGCTCACCAACTACAGGGACCTTCAATGAGCAGTTCTTC. Complete variable domain (other parts from reference TRBV18 and TRBJ2-1): NAGVMQNPRHLVRRRGQEARLRCSPMKGHSHVYWYRQLPEEGLKFMVYLQKENIIDESGMPKERFSAEFPKEGPSILRIQQVVRGDSAAYFCASSPTTGTFNEQFFGPGTRLTVL.

This clonotype was seen a few times. J is TRBJ2-3 and V is TRBV30, with no clear D. Germline V gives CDR1 GTSNPN, CDR2 SVGIG (reference sequence). V was clipped by 2 bases and J by 6 bases, with 21 bases between them. CDR3 length: 16 residues. For the CDR3, the DNA is TGTGCCTGGAGTCTGCGTGGGCGGAGCCCTTTGGATACGCAGTATTTT. This sequence encodes CAWSLRGRSPLDTQYF.

In its sample, this clonotype was seen a few times. The V and J genes are TRBV12-5 and TRBJ2-1; D gene unclear. CDR3 length: 11 amino acids. Looked up from germline, CDR1 is LGHNT and CDR2 is FRNRAP. Trimming removed 0 bases at V and 9 bases at J, with 3 bases between. CDR3 amino acids: CASGLVGEQFF. Here the CDR3 DNA reads TGTGCTAGTGGTTTGGTTGGTGAGCAGTTCTTC.

This clonotype has a handful of counts. V usage is TRBV15 and J usage is TRBJ2-1, with unresolved D. Trimming shortened V by 2 bases and J by 5 bases, and 1 base separated the two germline ends. Germline V gene data show CDR1 as LNHNV and CDR2 as YYDKDF (reference sequence). The length of the CDR3 is 11 residues. The CDR3 is CATSRNNEQFF. CDR3 DNA sequence: TGTGCCACCAGCAGAAACAATGAGCAGTTCTTC.

The table lists this clonotype with many counts. The chain carries TRBV27 and TRBJ2-1, with 9 bases that match TRBD1. With 5 bases clipped from V and 5 bases from J, the junction kept 10 bases outside the gene matches. This CDR3 contains 16 residues. Germline CDR1 and CDR2: MNHEY and SMNVEV (reference sequence). The CDR3 DNA reads as TGTGCCAGCAGTGCATACGGGACAGGGCGCGACAATGAGCAGTTCTTC. Translation: CASSAYGTGRDNEQFF.

This clonotype has a count of ten or more. The rearrangement joins TRBV10-2 to TRBJ1-5; 9 bases map to TRBD1. This CDR3 is built from 14 residues. The V segment lost 7 bases and the J segment 4 bases; nucleotides outside the gene matches: 5. Germline values: CDR1 WSHSY, CDR2 SAAADI. CDR3 sequence: CASTGGTGNQPQHF. CDR3 DNA sequence: TGCGCCAGCACTGGCGGGACAGGGAATCAGCCCCAGCATTTT.

The chain joins TRBV7-3 to TRBJ2-7; 10 positions match TRBD2. With 6 bases clipped from V and 6 bases from J, the junction kept 2 bases outside the gene matches. Looked up from germline, CDR1 is SGHTA and CDR2 is FQGTGA. This CDR3 has 12 residues. CDR3 nucleotides: TGTGCCAGCAGGTCTAGCGGGGGCGAGCAGTACTTC. It codes for CASRSSGGEQYF.

This clonotype was detected ten times or more. The chain combines TRBV9 with TRBJ2-3; D gene uncertain. From germline, CDR1 is SGDLS and CDR2 YYNGEE. The CDR3 has 13 residues. V was clipped by 4 bases and J by 3 bases, with 9 bases between them. CDR3 sequence (DNA): TGTGCCAGCAGCCGGTGGTCTACAGATACGCAGTATTTT. Amino acids: CASSRWSTDTQYF. The variable domain in full, completed from reference TRBV9 and TRBJ2-3, reads DSGVTQTPKHLITATGQRVTLRCSPRSGDLSVYWYQQSLDQGLQFLIQYYNGEERAKGNILERFSAQQFPDLHSELNLSSLELGDSALYFCASSRWSTDTQYFGPGTRLTVL.

This clonotype was detected only a few times. This chain connects TRBV7-9 to TRBJ2-1, with TRBD1 matching over 8 bases. The CDR3 is 15 amino acids. CDR1 and CDR2 (germline): SEHNR, FQNEAQ (reference sequence). Germline trimming cut 5 bases from V and 7 bases from J; bases unmatched to any gene: 10. This CDR3 is CASSASGGARNEQFF. Here the CDR3 DNA reads TGTGCCAGCAGCGCCTCAGGGGGCGCGCGGAATGAGCAGTTCTTC.

This clonotype was observed many times. V and J are TRBV30 and TRBJ1-4; a possible D gene is TRBD1 (6 bases). Germline V gene data show CDR1 as GTSNPN and CDR2 as SVGIG (reference sequence). This CDR3 has 14 residues. V dropped 3 bases and J dropped 8 bases, with 16 bases sitting between them. CDR3 amino acids: CAWREGPRGEKLFF. DNA of the CDR3: TGTGCCTGGAGGGAGGGACCCAGGGGAGAAAAACTGTTTTTT.

This clonotype was counted between two and nine times. The rearrangement uses TRBV6-1 and TRBJ1-2, with D unclear. The length of the CDR3 is 13 residues. The germline V gene encodes CDR1 MNHNS and CDR2 SASEGT. V was clipped by 8 bases and J by 4 bases, with 14 bases between them. This CDR3 reads CASESLSSYGYTF. The CDR3 bases are TGTGCCAGCGAATCCTTGAGTAGCTATGGCTACACCTTC.